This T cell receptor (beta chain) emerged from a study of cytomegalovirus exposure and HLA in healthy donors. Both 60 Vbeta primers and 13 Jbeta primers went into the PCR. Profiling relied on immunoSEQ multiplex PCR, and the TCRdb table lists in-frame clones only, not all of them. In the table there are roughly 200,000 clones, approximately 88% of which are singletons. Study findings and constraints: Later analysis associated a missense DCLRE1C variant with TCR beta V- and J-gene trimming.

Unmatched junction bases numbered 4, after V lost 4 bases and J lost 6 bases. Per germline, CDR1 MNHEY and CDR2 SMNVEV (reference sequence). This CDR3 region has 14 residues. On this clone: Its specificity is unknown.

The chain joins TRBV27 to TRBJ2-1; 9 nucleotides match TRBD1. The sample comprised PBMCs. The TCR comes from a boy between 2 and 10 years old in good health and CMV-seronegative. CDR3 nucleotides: TGTGCCAGCAGTTGGGGACAGGGCCCCAATGAGCAGTTCTTC. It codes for CASSWGQGPNEQFF.